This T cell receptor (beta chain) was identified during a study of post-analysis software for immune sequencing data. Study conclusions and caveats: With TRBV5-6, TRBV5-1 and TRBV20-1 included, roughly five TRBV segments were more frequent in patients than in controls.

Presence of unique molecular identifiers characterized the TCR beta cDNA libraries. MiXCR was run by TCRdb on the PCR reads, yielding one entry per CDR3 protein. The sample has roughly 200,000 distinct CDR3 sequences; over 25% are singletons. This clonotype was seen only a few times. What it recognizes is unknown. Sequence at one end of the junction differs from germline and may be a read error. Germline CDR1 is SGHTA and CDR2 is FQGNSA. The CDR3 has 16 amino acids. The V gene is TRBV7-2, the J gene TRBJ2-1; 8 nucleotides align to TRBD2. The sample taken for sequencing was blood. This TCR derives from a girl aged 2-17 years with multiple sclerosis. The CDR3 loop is CARSAPGLGFLNEQFF. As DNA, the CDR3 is TGTGCCCGCAGCGCGCCGGGACTAGGATTCCTCAATGAGCAGTTCTTC.